The 13 T cell receptor beta chains presented below share a single source sample, sequenced in a study of early T cells in non-severe SARS-CoV-2 infection. In TCRdb, the 5' RACE reads were re-called with MiXCR into one record per CDR3 protein. The data contain approximately 31,000 distinct CDR3 sequences, approximately 5.3% of them singletons. Sequenced input: whole blood. Receptor source: an adult who was a healthcare worker with PCR-confirmed SARS-CoV-2 infection or an uninfected control (not recorded which).

By proportion, this clonotype is medium-sized. The chain is built from TRBV10-2 and TRBJ1-1; D ambiguous. This CDR3 is built from 14 residues. V dropped 0 bases and J dropped 3 bases, with 8 bases sitting between them. The V gene's germline CDR1 is WSHSY and CDR2 SAAADI. The CDR3 reads CASSESPPDTEAFF. CDR3 coding DNA: TGCGCCAGCAGTGAGTCACCGCCCGACACTGAAGCTTTCTTT.

This chain links TRBV27 with TRBJ2-1; a possible D gene is TRBD2 (6 bases). The germline V and J ends were trimmed by 2 bases and 8 bases, with 10 bases remaining between them. The V gene's germline CDR1 is MNHEY and CDR2 SMNVEV (reference sequence). There are 13 residues in the CDR3. The CDR3, as DNA: TGTGCCAGCAGTTTAGCGGGAATGCATGAGCAGTTCTTC. Translated, it gives CASSLAGMHEQFF.

The rearrangement links TRBV4-2 to TRBJ2-2, with D maybe TRBD2 (5 bases). The germline V and J ends were trimmed by 0 bases and 3 bases, with 11 bases remaining between them. The germline V gene has CDR1 LGHNA and CDR2 YNFKEQ. This CDR3 has 16 residues. The CDR3 sequence is CASSQEVSVHTGELFF. Here the CDR3 DNA reads TGTGCCAGCAGCCAAGAGGTTAGCGTCCACACCGGGGAGCTGTTTTTT.

This clonotype appeared many times. CDR3 region: CASSLSGTAYGYTF. For the CDR3, the DNA is TGTGCCAGCAGTTTAAGCGGGACAGCCTATGGCTACACCTTC. The chain combines TRBV27 with TRBJ1-2; 7 bases are shared with TRBD1. Germline V CDR1 and CDR2: MNHEY, SMNVEV (reference sequence). V trimming: 2 bases; J trimming: 4 bases; junction bases outside the gene matches: 4. This CDR3 is 14 amino acids long.

This clonotype was observed at least ten times. The chain joins TRBV4-2 to TRBJ2-7; possibly TRBD2 for D (5 bases). Trimming removed 1 base at V and 0 bases at J, with 13 bases between. The germline CDR1 and CDR2 sequences are LGHNA and YNFKEQ. The CDR3 is made up of 16 amino acids. The DNA of the CDR3 is TGTGCCAGCAGCCAAGGAGTTAGCGCGGGCTCCTACGAGCAGTACTTC. It specifies CASSQGVSAGSYEQYF.

The chain carries TRBV11-2 and TRBJ2-5; TRBD1 or TRBD2 may be the D gene (5 bases each). Germline V gene lookup returns CDR1 SGHAT and CDR2 FQNNGV. Trimming removed 2 bases from V and 4 bases from J, with 20 bases in between. This CDR3 is 17 amino acids long. CDR3 DNA sequence: TGTGCCAGCAGCTTACGACAGATCGTAGCTCGGGGAGAGACCCAGTACTTC. Its protein is CASSLRQIVARGETQYF.

The chain links TRBV5-1 to TRBJ1-1; no clear D gene. The germline V and J ends were trimmed by 0 bases and 0 bases, with 12 bases remaining between them. Germline V lookup: CDR1 SGHRS, CDR2 YFSETQ. This CDR3 contains 16 residues. As DNA, the CDR3 is TGCGCCAGCAGCTTGGGGGGTGTTTATGTGAACACTGAAGCTTTCTTT. Protein: CASSLGGVYVNTEAFF. Full variable domain (outside the CDR3, taken from reference TRBV5-1 and TRBJ1-1): KAGVTQTPRYLIKTRGQQVTLSCSPISGHRSVSWYQQTPGQGLQFLFEYFSETQRNKGNFPGRFSGRQFSNSRSEMNVSTLELGDSALYLCASSLGGVYVNTEAFFGQGTRLTVV.

This clonotype was detected ten times or more. The chain recombines TRBV20-1 with TRBJ1-5, with D possibly matching TRBD1 (6 bases). Trimming removed 1 base from V and 0 bases from J, with 13 bases in between. Per germline, CDR1 DFQATT and CDR2 SNEGSKA (reference sequence). This CDR3 comprises 16 residues. This CDR3 reads CSARGGRGYSNQPQHF. For the CDR3, the DNA is TGCAGTGCTAGAGGGGGGCGCGGGTATAGCAATCAGCCCCAGCATTTT.

This clonotype was counted many times. The V call is TRBV11-2, the J call TRBJ2-1, with TRBD2 matching 10 bases. The V and J ends lost 5 bases and 7 bases, in that order; junction bases with no gene match: 8. CDR1 is SGHAT, CDR2 FQNNGV, per germline. This CDR3 has 15 amino acids. The CDR3 DNA reads TGTGCCAGCAGCCGCAGCGGGAGGGCCGATAATGAGCAGTTCTTC. Translating it yields CASSRSGRADNEQFF.

At least ten counts were recorded for this clonotype. The genes are TRBV7-6 and TRBJ2-2; D is unresolved. The CDR3 runs 11 residues. V was cut by 5 bases and J by 7 bases, with 5 bases left in between. Germline assignment: CDR1 SGHVS and CDR2 FNYEAQ. The DNA for the CDR3 is TGTGCCAGCAGCGGTAGCGGGGAGCTGTTTTTT. Translating it yields CASSGSGELFF.

This clonotype has a count of ten or more. This sequence joins TRBV11-2 and TRBJ2-7; 9 positions agree with TRBD1. Germline V gene lookup returns CDR1 SGHAT and CDR2 FQNNGV. The CDR3 spans 15 residues. J gave up 3 bases and V 7 bases, and 10 bases lay outside the gene matches. The chain's CDR3 is CASTRNRGRNYEQYF. The CDR3 nucleotides read TGTGCCAGCACTCGTAACAGGGGGCGCAACTACGAGCAGTACTTC.

The table lists this clonotype with many counts. The chain couples TRBV7-2 to TRBJ2-7; D is unresolved. The length of the CDR3 is 13 residues. Germline-derived CDR1 and CDR2 are SGHTA and FQGNSA. V lost 1 base and J 3 bases, leaving 7 bases between the germline ends. The CDR3 reads CASSLVVNYEQYF. The CDR3, as DNA: TGTGCCAGCAGCTTAGTGGTGAACTACGAGCAGTACTTC.

The J gene is TRBJ2-5, the V gene TRBV20-1; TRBD1 agrees at 7 bases. J gave up 0 bases and V 2 bases, and 3 bases lay outside the gene matches. Germline CDR1 and CDR2: DFQATT and SNEGSKA (reference sequence). The CDR3 covers 14 residues. This CDR3 reads CSARFDRDQETQYF. CDR3 DNA sequence: TGCAGTGCTAGATTTGACAGGGACCAAGAGACCCAGTACTTC.